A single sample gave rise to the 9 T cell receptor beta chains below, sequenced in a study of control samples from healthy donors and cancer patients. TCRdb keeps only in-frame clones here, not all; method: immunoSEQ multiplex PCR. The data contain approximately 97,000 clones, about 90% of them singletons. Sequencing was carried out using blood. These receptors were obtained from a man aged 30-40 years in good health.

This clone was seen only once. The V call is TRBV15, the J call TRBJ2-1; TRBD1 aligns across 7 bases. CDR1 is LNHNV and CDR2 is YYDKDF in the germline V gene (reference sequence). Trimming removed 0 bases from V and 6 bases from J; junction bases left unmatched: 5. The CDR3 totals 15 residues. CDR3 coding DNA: TGTGCCACCAGCAGAGATCCAGGGGGTCTCAATGAGCAGTTCTTC. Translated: CATSRDPGGLNEQFF.

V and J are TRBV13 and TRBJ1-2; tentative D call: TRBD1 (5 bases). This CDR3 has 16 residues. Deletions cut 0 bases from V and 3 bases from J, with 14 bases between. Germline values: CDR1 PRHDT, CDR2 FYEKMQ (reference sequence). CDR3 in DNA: TGTGCCAGCAGCTTAGGCCGGGGGAGAGGGGACTATGGCTACACCTTC. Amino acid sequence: CASSLGRGRGDYGYTF.

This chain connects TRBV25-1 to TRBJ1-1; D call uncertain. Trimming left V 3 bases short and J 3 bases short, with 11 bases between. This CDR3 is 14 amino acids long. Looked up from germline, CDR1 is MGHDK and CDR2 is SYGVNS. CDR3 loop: CASSDPGGYTEAFF. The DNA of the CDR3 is TGTGCCAGCAGTGACCCAGGAGGCTACACTGAAGCTTTCTTT.

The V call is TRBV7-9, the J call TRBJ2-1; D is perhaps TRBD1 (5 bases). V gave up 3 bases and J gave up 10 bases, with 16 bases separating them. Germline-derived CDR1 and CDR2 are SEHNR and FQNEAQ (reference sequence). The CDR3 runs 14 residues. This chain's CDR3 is CASSLALPRGEQFF. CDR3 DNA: TGTGCCAGCAGCTTGGCCCTCCCTAGGGGCGAGCAGTTCTTC.

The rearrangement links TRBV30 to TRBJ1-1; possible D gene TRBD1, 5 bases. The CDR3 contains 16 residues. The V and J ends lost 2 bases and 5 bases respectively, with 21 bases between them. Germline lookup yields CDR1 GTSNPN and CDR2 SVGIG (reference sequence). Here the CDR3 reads CAWSYPTAGRGTEAFF. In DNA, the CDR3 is TGTGCCTGGAGTTACCCTACCGCAGGGAGAGGAACTGAAGCTTTCTTT.

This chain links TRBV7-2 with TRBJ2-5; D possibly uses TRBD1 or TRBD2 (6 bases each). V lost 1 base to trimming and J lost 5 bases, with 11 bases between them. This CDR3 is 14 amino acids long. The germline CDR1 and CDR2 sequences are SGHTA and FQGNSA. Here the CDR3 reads CASSLVGGLETQYF. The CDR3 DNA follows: TGTGCCAGCAGCTTAGTTGGGGGGCTGGAGACCCAGTACTTC.

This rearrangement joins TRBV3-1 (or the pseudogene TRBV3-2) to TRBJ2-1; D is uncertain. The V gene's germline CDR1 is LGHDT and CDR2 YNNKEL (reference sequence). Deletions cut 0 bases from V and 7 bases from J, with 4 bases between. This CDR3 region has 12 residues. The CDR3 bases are TGTGCCAGCAGCCAAGATATGAATGAGCAGTTCTTC. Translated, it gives CASSQDMNEQFF.

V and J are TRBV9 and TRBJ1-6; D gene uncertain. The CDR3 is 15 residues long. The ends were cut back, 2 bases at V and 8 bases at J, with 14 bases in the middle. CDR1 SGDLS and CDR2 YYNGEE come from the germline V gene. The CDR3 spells CASSVEASWDSPLHF. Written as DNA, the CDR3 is TGTGCCAGCAGCGTCGAAGCTTCATGGGATTCACCCCTCCACTTT.

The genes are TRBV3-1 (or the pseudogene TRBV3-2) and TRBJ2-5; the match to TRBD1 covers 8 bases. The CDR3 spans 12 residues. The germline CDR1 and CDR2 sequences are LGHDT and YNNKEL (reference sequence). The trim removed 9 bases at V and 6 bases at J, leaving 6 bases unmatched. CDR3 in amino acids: CARQQGVQTQYF. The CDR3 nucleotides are TGTGCCAGACAACAGGGGGTCCAGACCCAGTACTTC.